This note documents a single TCR beta chain sequence. Its antigen is unknown. The data derive from a study of CD4+ T cells in melanoma. Whole-study findings and limits: A reported correlation linked neoantigen-specific CD4+ T cells to CD8+, macrophage and B cell function. Reportedly, melanoma neoantigen-specific CD4+ T cells showed varied differentiation states.

The CDR3 loop spans 12 amino acids. Trimming removed 6 bases at V and 3 bases at J, with 9 bases between. Germline-derived CDR1 and CDR2 are MNHNS and SASEGT. The repertoire was sequenced with immunoSEQ multiplex PCR; TCRdb's copy has only in-frame clones and lacks some. The repertoire includes 110,000 to 150,000 clones, about nine tenths of them detected once, and more than 1.5% sits in the top ten. The sequence derives from a human donor with melanoma. The chain joins TRBV6-1 to TRBJ2-7, with D maybe TRBD1 (6 bases). The CDR3 DNA sequence: TGTGCCAGCAGGATACAGGGCTACGAGCAGTACTTC. Translated, it gives CASRIQGYEQYF.